This T cell receptor (beta chain) emerged from a study of T cell responses to AZD1222 COVID-19 vaccine. Overall study context: Pooling of second doses given at about 4 or about 12 weeks was done.

Comments on this clone: Its antigen is unidentified.

The germline V gene has CDR1 SGHDN and CDR2 FVKESK. This CDR3 comprises 15 residues. Trimming cost V 1 base and J 4 bases, with 12 bases left between them. Study-level results: Vaccination with two AZD1222 doses was followed by a rise in Spike-specific TCR breadth and depth. It should be noted that donors were predominantly white British and more often female, and clonal diversity was possibly underestimated.

Sequencing used immunoSEQ multiplex PCR; TCRdb keeps in-frame clones, though not all of them. The sample includes about 110,000 clones, 65% to 85% of them seen just once. The V gene is TRBV14, the J gene TRBJ2-3; TRBD1 might be the D (5 bases). The receptor comes from an adult in good health. The input for sequencing was peripheral blood, taken on day 0 of AZD1222 vaccination. The CDR3 region is CASSQVVGVADTQYF. In DNA, the CDR3 is TGTGCCAGCAGCCAAGTTGTAGGGGTGGCAGATACGCAGTATTTT.